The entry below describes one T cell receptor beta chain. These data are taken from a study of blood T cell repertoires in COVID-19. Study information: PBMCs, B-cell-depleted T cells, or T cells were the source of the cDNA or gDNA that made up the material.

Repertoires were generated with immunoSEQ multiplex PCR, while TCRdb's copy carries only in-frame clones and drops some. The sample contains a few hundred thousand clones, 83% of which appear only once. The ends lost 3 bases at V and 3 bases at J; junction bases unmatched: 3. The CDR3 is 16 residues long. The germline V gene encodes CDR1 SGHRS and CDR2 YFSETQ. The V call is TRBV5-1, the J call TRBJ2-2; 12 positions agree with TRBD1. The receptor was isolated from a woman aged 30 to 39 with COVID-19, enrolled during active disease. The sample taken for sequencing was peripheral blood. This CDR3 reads CASSWGQGAYTGELFF. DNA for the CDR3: TGCGCCAGCAGCTGGGGACAGGGGGCGTACACCGGGGAGCTGTTTTTT.